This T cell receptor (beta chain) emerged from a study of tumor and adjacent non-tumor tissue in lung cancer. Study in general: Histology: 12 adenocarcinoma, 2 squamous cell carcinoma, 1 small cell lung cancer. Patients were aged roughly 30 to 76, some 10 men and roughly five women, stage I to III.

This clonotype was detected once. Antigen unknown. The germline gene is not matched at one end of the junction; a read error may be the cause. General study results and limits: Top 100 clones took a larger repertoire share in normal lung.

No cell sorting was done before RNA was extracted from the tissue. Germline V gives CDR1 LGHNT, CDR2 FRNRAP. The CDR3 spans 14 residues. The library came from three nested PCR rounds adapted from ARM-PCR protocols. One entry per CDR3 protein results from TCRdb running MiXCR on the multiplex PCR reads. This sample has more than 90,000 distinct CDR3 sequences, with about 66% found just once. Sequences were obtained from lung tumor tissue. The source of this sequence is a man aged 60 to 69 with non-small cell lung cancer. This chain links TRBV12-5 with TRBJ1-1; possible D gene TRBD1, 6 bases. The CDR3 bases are TGTGCTAATGGTTTGGTACAAGGGGGGACTGAAGCTTTCTTT. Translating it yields CANGLVQGGTEAFF.